Following are 21 T cell receptor beta chains from one sample sequenced in a study of blood T cell repertoires in COVID-19. The table came from immunoSEQ multiplex PCR; TCRdb's copy has only in-frame clones and leaves some out. The table shows under 250,000 clones, with over 75% occurring only once. The sequenced sample consisted of peripheral blood. The receptors here all came from a man between 50 and 59 years old with COVID-19, enrolled during active disease.

The V gene is TRBV3-1 (or the pseudogene TRBV3-2), the J gene TRBJ2-2; tentative D call: TRBD2 (6 bases). CDR3 length equals 15 residues. CDR1 and CDR2 (germline): LGHDT, YNNKEL (reference sequence). V was shortened by 0 bases and J by 7 bases, with 12 bases between the two germline ends. CDR3 nucleotide sequence: TGTGCCAGCAGCCAAGAACGCCTAGCGTTCGGGGAGCTGTTTTTT. Its protein is CASSQERLAFGELFF.

The CDR3 is CASSPRTSGAAHTGELFF. The CDR3 DNA follows: TGTGCCAGCAGCCCTCGGACTAGCGGGGCCGCACACACCGGGGAGCTGTTTTTT. This chain connects TRBV9 to TRBJ2-2; TRBD2 matches at 12 bases. The CDR3 has 18 residues. CDR1 is SGDLS, CDR2 YYNGEE, per germline. Trimming cost V 4 bases and J 3 bases; bases outside gene matches: 10.

This chain joins TRBV2 and TRBJ1-1, with D possibly matching TRBD1 (5 bases). CDR1 is SNHLY and CDR2 is FYNNEI in the germline V gene. V lost 5 bases, J lost 1 base, and 11 bases lay in between. The CDR3 extends over 14 amino acids. The CDR3 sequence is CASSRGGANTEAFF. CDR3 DNA sequence: TGTGCCAGCAGTAGAGGAGGGGCGAACACTGAAGCTTTCTTT.

The chain carries TRBV28 and TRBJ2-7, with D possibly being TRBD2 (6 bases). With 3 bases removed from V and 6 bases from J, the gap between germline ends came to 18 bases. CDR3 size: 15 residues. The germline gives CDR1 MDHEN, CDR2 SYDVKM. The CDR3 DNA is TGTGCCAGCAGTTTTCCCTCCGGGGGAAGGGGCGAGCAGTACTTC. Translated: CASSFPSGGRGEQYF. The full variable domain, completed using reference TRBV28 and TRBJ2-7, is DVKVTQSSRYLVKRTGEKVFLECVQDMDHENMFWYRQDPGLGLRLIYFSYDVKMKEKGDIPEGYSVSREKKERFSLILESASTNQTSMYLCASSFPSGGRGEQYFGPGTRLTVT.

The chain employs TRBV5-8 and TRBJ2-1, with a possible D match to TRBD1 (5 bases). The CDR3 has 17 amino acids. The ends were cut back, 1 base at V and 1 base at J, with 15 bases in the middle. The germline V gene encodes CDR1 SGHTS and CDR2 YDEGEE. CDR3 amino acids: CASSLFVQGHSYNEQFF. The CDR3 DNA sequence: TGTGCCAGCAGCTTGTTCGTCCAGGGCCATTCCTACAATGAGCAGTTCTTC. The full variable domain, its missing parts supplied by reference TRBV5-8 and TRBJ2-1, is EAGVTQSPTHLIKTRGQQATLRCSPISGHTSVYWYQQALGLGLQFLLWYDEGEERNRGNFPPRFSGRQFPNYSSELNVNALELEDSALYLCASSLFVQGHSYNEQFFGPGTRLTVL.

The genes are TRBV5-1 and TRBJ1-4; tentatively, D is TRBD1 (6 bases). Germline CDR1 SGHRS, CDR2 YFSETQ. V lost 4 bases and J lost 8, with 18 bases in between. The CDR3 has 15 amino acids. CDR3 bases: TGCGCCAGCAGCCCCCGGGGGGCCTCAGACGAAAAACTGTTTTTT. This gives the protein CASSPRGASDEKLFF. The variable domain in full, with the rest retrieved from reference TRBV5-1 and TRBJ1-4, is KAGVTQTPRYLIKTRGQQVTLSCSPISGHRSVSWYQQTPGQGLQFLFEYFSETQRNKGNFPGRFSGRQFSNSRSEMNVSTLELGDSALYLCASSPRGASDEKLFFGSGTQLSVL.

The chain recombines TRBV7-2 with TRBJ2-7; D gene uncertain. The CDR3 is 14 residues long. The germline V gene has CDR1 SGHTA and CDR2 FQGNSA. Trimming cost V 5 bases and J 5 bases, with 16 bases left between them. The DNA of the CDR3 is TGTGCCAGCAGCCCCCGTCTAACCTTCCACGAGCAGTACTTC. Its translation is CASSPRLTFHEQYF.

The chain uses TRBV2 and TRBJ1-2; TRBD1 aligns across 12 bases. The CDR3 length is 14 residues. The germline V gene has CDR1 SNHLY and CDR2 FYNNEI. After removal of 6 bases from V and 7 bases from J, the junction contained 6 bases not matched to a gene. The CDR3, as DNA: TGTGCCAGCAGGAAGGGACAGGGGGCTGGTGGCTACACCTTC. This sequence encodes CASRKGQGAGGYTF.

CDR3 nucleotides: TGTGCCAGCAGCGTAGCTTCCAGGGTCTCTGGAAACACCATATATTTT. Its translation is CASSVASRVSGNTIYF. The gene calls are TRBV9 and TRBJ1-3; possible D gene TRBD1, 5 bases. The germline V gene has CDR1 SGDLS and CDR2 YYNGEE. Trimming shortened V by 0 bases and J by 0 bases, and 10 bases separated the two germline ends. The CDR3 length is 16 residues. Looking up the rest from reference TRBV9 and TRBJ1-3 gives the full variable domain: DSGVTQTPKHLITATGQRVTLRCSPRSGDLSVYWYQQSLDQGLQFLIQYYNGEERAKGNILERFSAQQFPDLHSELNLSSLELGDSALYFCASSVASRVSGNTIYFGEGSWLTVV.

CDR3 loop: CASSTTARGGAYEQFF. CDR3 sequence (DNA): TGTGCCAGCAGTACTACGGCGCGGGGGGGCGCTTATGAGCAGTTCTTC. The chain has TRBV6-2 or TRBV6-3 and TRBJ2-1; 9 bases line up with TRBD2. V dropped 5 bases and J dropped 8; count of bases not matched to a gene: 13. Per germline, CDR1 MNHEY and CDR2 SVGEGT. CDR3 length equals 16 residues.

The rearrangement joins TRBV7-2 to TRBJ1-4; unclear D gene. Germline V gives CDR1 SGHTA, CDR2 FQGNSA. This CDR3 contains 15 residues. Trimming cost V 1 base and J 0 bases, with 6 bases left between them. CDR3 sequence: CASSLVAATNEKLFF. CDR3 in DNA: TGTGCCAGCAGCTTAGTGGCAGCAACTAATGAAAAACTGTTTTTT.

The V and J genes are TRBV7-2 and TRBJ1-6; weak D call: TRBD1 (5 bases). Trimming left V 5 bases short and J 5 bases short, with 13 bases between. The germline V gene has CDR1 SGHTA and CDR2 FQGNSA. The CDR3 loop spans 15 amino acids. CDR3 bases: TGTGCCAGCAGCCCGGTGACAGCCAATAATTCACCCCTCCACTTT. This gives the protein CASSPVTANNSPLHF.

The chain joins TRBV2 to TRBJ2-5; no reliable D call. CDR1 is SNHLY and CDR2 is FYNNEI in the germline V gene. The V gene lost 5 bases and the J gene lost 7 bases, with 17 bases spanning the gap. This CDR3 is 14 amino acids long. The CDR3 loop reads CASSINRPGGTQYF. CDR3 DNA sequence: TGTGCCAGCAGTATCAATCGACCGGGTGGGACCCAGTACTTC.

V is TRBV5-1 and J is TRBJ1-6, with TRBD1 identical over 7 bases. The CDR3 extends over 18 amino acids. The germline CDR1 and CDR2 sequences are SGHRS and YFSETQ. The J segment lost 6 bases and the V segment lost 0 bases, leaving 12 bases of the junction unmatched. The CDR3 DNA sequence: TGCGCCAGCAGCTTGGAACCGGGACAGCAGAACCCTAATTCACCCCTCCACTTT. The encoded protein is CASSLEPGQQNPNSPLHF.

The V call is TRBV6-5, the J call TRBJ1-5; TRBD1 matches 11 bases. The CDR3 length is 14 residues. Germline assignment: CDR1 MNHEY and CDR2 SVGAGI. J was trimmed by 2 bases and V by 6 bases; bases with no gene match: 0. Here the CDR3 reads CASRGQGGNQPQHF. For the CDR3, the DNA is TGTGCCAGCAGGGGACAGGGGGGCAATCAGCCCCAGCATTTT.

The chain employs TRBV7-2 and TRBJ1-5, with TRBD1 matching over 9 bases. The CDR3 extends over 14 amino acids. The V and J ends lost 5 bases and 7 bases, in that order; junction bases with no gene match: 6. Germline V lookup: CDR1 SGHTA, CDR2 FQGNSA. CDR3 sequence: CASSPGQGSQPQHF. The CDR3 nucleotides are TGTGCCAGCAGCCCCGGACAGGGGAGCCAGCCCCAGCATTTT.

The chain is built from TRBV5-1 and TRBJ1-3, with D uncertain. In germline, CDR1 is SGHRS, CDR2 YFSETQ. The V gene lost 4 bases and the J gene lost 0 bases, with 20 bases spanning the gap. This CDR3 contains 18 residues. CDR3: CASSPYPRQLDSGNTIYF. The CDR3 DNA follows: TGCGCCAGCAGCCCGTACCCCCGGCAGCTAGACTCTGGAAACACCATATATTTT.

The V call is TRBV10-3, the J call TRBJ2-5, with 7 bases fitting TRBD1. The CDR3 spans 15 residues. The germline gives CDR1 ENHRY, CDR2 SYGVKD. J was trimmed by 5 bases and V by 0 bases; bases with no gene match: 6. The CDR3 coding sequence is TGTGCCATCAGTGAGTCCACAGGGGCGCAGGAGACCCAGTACTTC. Protein sequence: CAISESTGAQETQYF.

V gene TRBV3-1 (or the pseudogene TRBV3-2) combines with J gene TRBJ1-4; D might be TRBD1 (6 bases). Germline CDR1 is LGHDT and CDR2 is YNNKEL (reference sequence). The CDR3 runs to 15 residues. With 1 base removed from V and 5 bases from J, the gap between germline ends came to 11 bases. The CDR3 DNA follows: TGTGCCAGCAGCCAAGGGAGTGGGGGCAATGAAAAACTGTTTTTT. Translated: CASSQGSGGNEKLFF.

V usage is TRBV27 and J usage is TRBJ1-2; no firm D call. V was cut by 3 bases and J by 0 bases, with 14 bases left in between. Germline V gene sequence: CDR1 MNHEY, CDR2 SMNVEV (reference sequence). The CDR3 spans 16 residues. CDR3: CASSLGSGFANYGYTF. Here the CDR3 DNA reads TGTGCCAGCAGTTTGGGGTCGGGGTTTGCTAACTATGGCTACACCTTC.

This clone has only one observation. V and J are TRBV5-1 and TRBJ2-1; tentatively, D is TRBD2 (6 bases). Trimming removed 0 bases from V and 9 bases from J, with 25 bases in between. The CDR3 length is 18 residues. Germline V gene data show CDR1 as SGHRS and CDR2 as YFSETQ. In nucleotides, the CDR3 is TGCGCCAGCAGCTTGGATGGTCGGGGACTGGCCCGGAGTATTGAGCAGTTCTTC. Protein sequence: CASSLDGRGLARSIEQFF. Variable domain in full (rest from reference TRBV5-1 and TRBJ2-1): KAGVTQTPRYLIKTRGQQVTLSCSPISGHRSVSWYQQTPGQGLQFLFEYFSETQRNKGNFPGRFSGRQFSNSRSEMNVSTLELGDSALYLCASSLDGRGLARSIEQFFGPGTRLTVL.